The rows below give T cell receptor beta chains drawn from one sample of a study of post-analysis software for immune sequencing data. TCRdb used MiXCR to reprocess the PCR reads, holding one entry per CDR3 protein. The sample gives approximately 690,000 distinct CDR3 sequences, 55% to 60% of which show up once; about 11% is in the top ten. What was sequenced was blood. The receptors were gathered from a girl aged 2-15 years with multiple sclerosis. The CDR3 runs from the conserved cysteine through the conserved F or W. Fields, in order: J gene, V gene, D gene, clone size, CDR3 DNA, CDR3 protein. A D gene is named only where the DNA matches it firmly. Only part of the rows carry a size: once, few, many, or a class if the clone is expanded.

J gene: TRBJ1-1
V gene: TRBV25-1
D gene: .
clone size: .
CDR3 DNA: TGTGCCAGCAAAAGGAATCGATTAGCTGAAGCTTTCTTT
CDR3 protein: CASKRNRLAEAFF

J gene: TRBJ1-5
V gene: TRBV6-1
D gene: TRBD1
clone size: .
CDR3 DNA: TGTGCCAGCAACCGACAGGGGTTCTATCAGCCCCAGCATTTT
CDR3 protein: CASNRQGFYQPQHF

J gene: TRBJ2-3
V gene: TRBV10-3
D gene: .
clone size: .
CDR3 DNA: TGTGCCATCCGCTCGAAAGACCCGCGGGGAACAGATACGCAGTATTTT
CDR3 protein: CAIRSKDPRGTDTQYF

J gene: TRBJ1-2
V gene: TRBV5-1
D gene: TRBD1
clone size: .
CDR3 DNA: TGCGCCAGCAGCTTGGCCCGGGACAGGGTACTGGCTGGCTACACCTTC
CDR3 protein: CASSLARDRVLAGYTF

J gene: TRBJ2-1
V gene: TRBV10-3
D gene: TRBD2
clone size: .
CDR3 DNA: TGTGCCATCAGTGAGTCAGGACTAGCGGGACGTATGGATGAGCAGTTCTTC
CDR3 protein: CAISESGLAGRMDEQFF

J gene: TRBJ1-2
V gene: TRBV6-4
D gene: .
clone size: few
CDR3 DNA: TGTGCCAGCAGGCCCGGGCAGGGCTATGGCTACACCTTC
CDR3 protein: CASRPGQGYGYTF

J gene: TRBJ1-1
V gene: TRBV29-1
D gene: .
clone size: .
CDR3 DNA: TGCAGCGTTGAGGAATCCAGGGACACTGAAGCTTTCTTT
CDR3 protein: CSVEESRDTEAFF

J gene: TRBJ2-3
V gene: TRBV10-3
D gene: TRBD1
clone size: .
CDR3 DNA: TGTGCCATCAGTGAGGGGACAGGGACGCAGTATTTT
CDR3 protein: CAISEGTGTQYF

J gene: TRBJ2-2
V gene: TRBV12-3/TRBV12-4
D gene: .
clone size: .
CDR3 DNA: TGTGCCAGCAGTTTAGGACAGCCCACCGGGGAGCTGTTTTTT
CDR3 protein: CASSLGQPTGELFF

J gene: TRBJ2-7
V gene: TRBV10-2
D gene: .
clone size: few
CDR3 DNA: TGCGCCAGCAGTGGGGCAGGGAAGTACGAGCAGTACTTC
CDR3 protein: CASSGAGKYEQYF

J gene: TRBJ2-3
V gene: TRBV27
D gene: TRBD2
clone size: few
CDR3 DNA: TGTGCCAGCAGTTTGGGTAGCGGGGGGGTTACAGATACGCAGTATTTT
CDR3 protein: CASSLGSGGVTDTQYF

J gene: TRBJ1-2
V gene: TRBV6-5
D gene: .
clone size: .
CDR3 DNA: TGTGCCAGCAGTTACGGGAAACCGTCGGACTATGGCTACACCTTC
CDR3 protein: CASSYGKPSDYGYTF

J gene: TRBJ2-5
V gene: TRBV29-1
D gene: TRBD2
clone size: few
CDR3 DNA: TGCAGCGTTGTCCTAGCGGGGGGTGAAGAGACCCAGTACTTC
CDR3 protein: CSVVLAGGEETQYF

J gene: TRBJ2-1
V gene: TRBV7-2
D gene: TRBD2
clone size: .
CDR3 DNA: TGTGCCAGCAGCCCGCAGCGGGGAACCTACAATGAGCAGTTCTTC
CDR3 protein: CASSPQRGTYNEQFF

J gene: TRBJ2-1
V gene: TRBV6-2/TRBV6-3
D gene: .
clone size: .
CDR3 DNA: TGTGCCAGCAGTTACATGGCAGGGGCCTGGGATGAGCAGTTCTTC
CDR3 protein: CASSYMAGAWDEQFF

J gene: TRBJ2-4
V gene: TRBV20-1
D gene: .
clone size: once
CDR3 DNA: TGCAGTGCGATCACCGGGACACTGGGAAACATTCAGTACTTC
CDR3 protein: CSAITGTLGNIQYF

J gene: TRBJ2-5
V gene: TRBV5-1
D gene: .
clone size: .
CDR3 DNA: TGCGCCAGCAGCTTGTTGCCAGCAAAACAAGAGACCCAGTACTTC
CDR3 protein: CASSLLPAKQETQYF

J gene: TRBJ2-3
V gene: TRBV9
D gene: .
clone size: few
CDR3 DNA: TGTGCCAGCAGCGTAGGCCAGACAGATACGCAGTATTTT
CDR3 protein: CASSVGQTDTQYF

J gene: TRBJ2-1
V gene: TRBV20-1
D gene: TRBD1
clone size: .
CDR3 DNA: TGCAGTGCTCAAGACAGGGGGATATACAATGAGCAGTTCTTC
CDR3 protein: CSAQDRGIYNEQFF

J gene: TRBJ2-7
V gene: TRBV27
D gene: TRBD1
clone size: .
CDR3 DNA: TGTGCCAGCAGACAGGGGAAGTATGAGCAGTACTTC
CDR3 protein: CASRQGKYEQYF

J gene: TRBJ1-1
V gene: TRBV5-1
D gene: TRBD1
clone size: .
CDR3 DNA: TGCGCCAGCAGCTTCGGGACAGGGATCGGAAGGTTGACGAACACTGAAGCTTTCTTT
CDR3 protein: CASSFGTGIGRLTNTEAFF

J gene: TRBJ2-1
V gene: TRBV10-2
D gene: TRBD2
clone size: .
CDR3 DNA: TGCGCCAGCAGTATTAGCGGGGGGGCAGGGGAGCAGTTCTTC
CDR3 protein: CASSISGGAGEQFF

J gene: TRBJ2-7
V gene: TRBV20-1
D gene: .
clone size: .
CDR3 DNA: TGCAGTGGGGGGACCGCTACAGGGAGAAGCTACAATGAGCAGTACTTC
CDR3 protein: CSGGTATGRSYNEQYF

J gene: TRBJ2-1
V gene: TRBV25-1
D gene: TRBD1
clone size: .
CDR3 DNA: TGTGCCAGCAGTGGAACTACCCGGGACAGGGCCTACAATGAGCAGTTCTTC
CDR3 protein: CASSGTTRDRAYNEQFF

J gene: TRBJ2-5
V gene: TRBV20-1
D gene: .
clone size: few
CDR3 DNA: TGCAGTGCTAGGGAGCTCGGGGAGACCCAGTACTTC
CDR3 protein: CSARELGETQYF

J gene: TRBJ1-1
V gene: TRBV13
D gene: .
clone size: .
CDR3 DNA: TGTGCCAGCAGCTTAGTTTGGGGGAGGAACACTGAAGCTTTCTTT
CDR3 protein: CASSLVWGRNTEAFF

J gene: TRBJ2-5
V gene: TRBV15
D gene: TRBD1
clone size: once
CDR3 DNA: TGTGCCACCAGCAGATCCCTTTTACAGGGGGTGGGGCAAGAGACCCAGTACTTC
CDR3 protein: CATSRSLLQGVGQETQYF

J gene: TRBJ2-1
V gene: TRBV7-2
D gene: TRBD2
clone size: .
CDR3 DNA: TGTGCCAGCAGGACGGGACTAGGGAGTAATGAGCAGTTCTTC
CDR3 protein: CASRTGLGSNEQFF

J gene: TRBJ2-3
V gene: TRBV20-1
D gene: TRBD2
clone size: few
CDR3 DNA: TGCAGTGCTCCCGGACTAGCGGGGCCGCGGGGGACGCAGTATTTT
CDR3 protein: CSAPGLAGPRGTQYF

J gene: TRBJ2-5
V gene: TRBV7-9
D gene: TRBD2
clone size: .
CDR3 DNA: TGTGCCAGCAGCTTAACGCAGACTAGCCCGAGGGAGACCCAGTACTTC
CDR3 protein: CASSLTQTSPRETQYF

J gene: TRBJ2-7
V gene: TRBV12-3/TRBV12-4
D gene: .
clone size: .
CDR3 DNA: TGTGCCAGCAGTTTAGAGGCGAGCGGCGCCTACGAGCAGTACTTC
CDR3 protein: CASSLEASGAYEQYF

J gene: TRBJ2-5
V gene: TRBV29-1
D gene: TRBD2
clone size: .
CDR3 DNA: TGCAGCGTTGAGGGCGGGAGAATTTATGAGCAGTACTTC
CDR3 protein: CSVEGGRIYEQYF

J gene: TRBJ2-5
V gene: TRBV29-1
D gene: TRBD1
clone size: .
CDR3 DNA: TGCAGCGCTGAAGACTCGGGGACAGGAGACGAGACCCAGTACTTC
CDR3 protein: CSAEDSGTGDETQYF

J gene: TRBJ2-1
V gene: TRBV3-1
D gene: .
clone size: .
CDR3 DNA: TGTGCCAGCAGCCAAGGGGTCGGCACTGAGCAGTTCTTC
CDR3 protein: CASSQGVGTEQFF

J gene: TRBJ1-5
V gene: TRBV6-2/TRBV6-3
D gene: TRBD1
clone size: .
CDR3 DNA: TGTGCCAGCAGTACCTTGGACAGGCCCAATCAGCCCCAGCATTTT
CDR3 protein: CASSTLDRPNQPQHF

J gene: TRBJ1-2
V gene: TRBV3-1
D gene: .
clone size: .
CDR3 DNA: TGTGCCAGCAGCCAAGATATAGGGGATGGCTACACCTTC
CDR3 protein: CASSQDIGDGYTF

J gene: TRBJ2-1
V gene: TRBV29-1
D gene: TRBD2
clone size: few
CDR3 DNA: TGCAGCGTTGAAAGTCCTAGCGGGGGGGGATCCTACAATGAGCAGTTCTTC
CDR3 protein: CSVESPSGGGSYNEQFF